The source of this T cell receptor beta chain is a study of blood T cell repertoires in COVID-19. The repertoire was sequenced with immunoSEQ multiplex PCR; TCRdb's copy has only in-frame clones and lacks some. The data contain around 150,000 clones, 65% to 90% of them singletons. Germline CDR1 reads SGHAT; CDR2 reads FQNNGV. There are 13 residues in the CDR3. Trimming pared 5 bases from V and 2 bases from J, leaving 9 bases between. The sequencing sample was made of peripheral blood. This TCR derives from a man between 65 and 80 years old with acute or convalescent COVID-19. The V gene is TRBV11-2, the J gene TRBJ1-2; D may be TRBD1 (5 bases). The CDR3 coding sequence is TGTGCCAGCAGCCGTCGGACAAACTATGGCTACACCTTC. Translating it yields CASSRRTNYGYTF.